A selection of T cell receptor beta chains follows, all from one sample in a study of identical twins. One entry per CDR3 protein, called by TCRdb with MiXCR from the 5' RACE reads. Seen here are 550,000 to 800,000 distinct CDR3 sequences, just over 7% observed once, and the top ten hold 1.5% to 2%. These data also formed part of another study, on yellow fever vaccine responses in identical twins.

The sequenced sample was PBMCs. The receptors shown here come from a woman between 18 and 29 years old in good health. Each CDR3 is given with its conserved first and last residue. The order of the fields is CDR3 DNA, CDR3 protein, V gene, D gene, clone size, J gene. D genes are given only for firm matches. Expanded clones are given a class, and other clones once, few, many or no size at all.

CDR3 DNA: TGTGCCACGAATGGGCCACACAATGAGCAGTTCTTC; CDR3 protein: CATNGPHNEQFF; V gene: TRBV6-6; D gene: NA; clone size: NA; J gene: TRBJ2-1
CDR3 DNA: TGTGCCAGCAGCCCAGGGCCCGATGGAGGGGATACGCAGTATTTT; CDR3 protein: CASSPGPDGGDTQYF; V gene: TRBV12-3/TRBV12-4; D gene: NA; clone size: NA; J gene: TRBJ2-3
CDR3 DNA: TGTGCCAGCAGCCAGGGGTGGGTTAATGAGCAGTTCTTC; CDR3 protein: CASSQGWVNEQFF; V gene: TRBV27; D gene: NA; clone size: many; J gene: TRBJ2-1
CDR3 DNA: TGTGCCAGCACCCCCGAGGGGAGGCCACCCCTCCACTTT; CDR3 protein: CASTPEGRPPLHF; V gene: TRBV9; D gene: NA; clone size: NA; J gene: TRBJ1-6
CDR3 DNA: TGTGCCAGCAGAAAACAGGGGATGAACACTGAAGCTTTCTTT; CDR3 protein: CASRKQGMNTEAFF; V gene: TRBV12-3/TRBV12-4; D gene: TRBD1; clone size: many; J gene: TRBJ1-1
CDR3 DNA: TGTGCCACCACCCCGCGGGAGGGGCGAACTCTGTCAAACACCATATATTTT; CDR3 protein: CATTPREGRTLSNTIYF; V gene: TRBV15; D gene: NA; clone size: NA; J gene: TRBJ1-3
CDR3 DNA: TGCGCCAGCGGTGGACTGTGGGACTACAATGAGCAGTTCTTC; CDR3 protein: CASGGLWDYNEQFF; V gene: TRBV5-1; D gene: NA; clone size: many; J gene: TRBJ2-1
CDR3 DNA: TGTGCCAGCAGTGAAAACCCACCCATGAGGTTCTTC; CDR3 protein: CASSENPPMRFF; V gene: TRBV2; D gene: NA; clone size: NA; J gene: TRBJ2-1
CDR3 DNA: TGTGCCACCAGCAGAGATCCCAGGGATAATTCACCCCTCCACTTT; CDR3 protein: CATSRDPRDNSPLHF; V gene: TRBV15; D gene: NA; clone size: few; J gene: TRBJ1-6
CDR3 DNA: TGTGCCAGCAGAGACACAGGGGGGAACACTGAAGCTTTCTTT; CDR3 protein: CASRDTGGNTEAFF; V gene: TRBV3-1; D gene: TRBD1; clone size: many; J gene: TRBJ1-1
CDR3 DNA: TGTGCCAGCAGTGAAACAGGCAGGGGGTTTGACACTGAAGCTTTCTTT; CDR3 protein: CASSETGRGFDTEAFF; V gene: TRBV2; D gene: TRBD1; clone size: NA; J gene: TRBJ1-1
CDR3 DNA: TGTGCCAGCAGCTTGGATCTGGGAGTGGCCTACGAGCAGTACTTC; CDR3 protein: CASSLDLGVAYEQYF; V gene: TRBV5-4; D gene: NA; clone size: NA; J gene: TRBJ2-7
CDR3 DNA: TGCAGTGCTAGACACCCTGTAGCGGGGGGGGTCTACAATGAGCAGTTCTTC; CDR3 protein: CSARHPVAGGVYNEQFF; V gene: TRBV20-1; D gene: TRBD2; clone size: NA; J gene: TRBJ2-1
CDR3 DNA: TGCAGCGTCCGCCGTGCCTCCTACAATGAGCAGTTCTTC; CDR3 protein: CSVRRASYNEQFF; V gene: TRBV29-1; D gene: NA; clone size: few; J gene: TRBJ2-1
CDR3 DNA: TGCGCCAGCCACGTAGCGGGAGGGCCCTCCGGGGAGCTGTTTTTT; CDR3 protein: CASHVAGGPSGELFF; V gene: TRBV5-1; D gene: TRBD2; clone size: NA; J gene: TRBJ2-2
CDR3 DNA: TGTGCCAGCAGTCGGGACGCCTACCTTCACTTC; CDR3 protein: CASSRDAYLHF; V gene: TRBV6-5; D gene: NA; clone size: few; J gene: TRBJ2-5
CDR3 DNA: TGTGTCAGCTCACCAGGGACAGGTCAGAACAATGAGCAGTTCTTC; CDR3 protein: CVSSPGTGQNNEQFF; V gene: TRBV18; D gene: TRBD1; clone size: NA; J gene: TRBJ2-1
CDR3 DNA: TGTGCCAGCAGACCGGACGGGGACTATGGCTACACCTTC; CDR3 protein: CASRPDGDYGYTF; V gene: TRBV14; D gene: NA; clone size: few; J gene: TRBJ1-2
CDR3 DNA: TGTGCCAGCAGTTTAGTACTAGCCGGGGAGCTGTTTTTT; CDR3 protein: CASSLVLAGELFF; V gene: TRBV12-3/TRBV12-4; D gene: NA; clone size: many; J gene: TRBJ2-2
CDR3 DNA: TGTGCCAGCAGTATGGCGGGAGGCACAGATACGCAGTATTTT; CDR3 protein: CASSMAGGTDTQYF; V gene: TRBV2; D gene: TRBD2; clone size: NA; J gene: TRBJ2-3
CDR3 DNA: TGTGCCAGCTTAGCGGGGCCTAATTCACCCCTCCACTTT; CDR3 protein: CASLAGPNSPLHF; V gene: TRBV27; D gene: NA; clone size: few; J gene: TRBJ1-6
CDR3 DNA: TGTGCCAGCAGCTCTAGTCAAGGGACAGTTTATGGCTACACCTTC; CDR3 protein: CASSSSQGTVYGYTF; V gene: TRBV7-9; D gene: TRBD1; clone size: few; J gene: TRBJ1-2
CDR3 DNA: TGCGCCAGCAGCCCGAACATGAACGAGCAGTACTTC; CDR3 protein: CASSPNMNEQYF; V gene: TRBV5-1; D gene: NA; clone size: NA; J gene: TRBJ2-7
CDR3 DNA: TGTGCCAGCAGTCTAAAGCGGGAGAGGGGGACCCAGTACTTC; CDR3 protein: CASSLKRERGTQYF; V gene: TRBV28; D gene: TRBD2; clone size: few; J gene: TRBJ2-5
CDR3 DNA: TGTGCCAGCAGAGGCCTGAGTAGCGGGACCCCCCCCAATGAGCAGTTCTTC; CDR3 protein: CASRGLSSGTPPNEQFF; V gene: TRBV12-3/TRBV12-4; D gene: TRBD2; clone size: many; J gene: TRBJ2-1
CDR3 DNA: TGTGCCAGCAGGCACGGGGTTACCAAAAACATTCAGTACTTC; CDR3 protein: CASRHGVTKNIQYF; V gene: TRBV2; D gene: NA; clone size: NA; J gene: TRBJ2-4
CDR3 DNA: TGTGCCATCAGTGAGTCGACTCGGGGACTAGCGGAGGGGTATGGTTCCTACGAGCAGTACTTC; CDR3 protein: CAISESTRGLAEGYGSYEQYF; V gene: TRBV10-3; D gene: TRBD2; clone size: many; J gene: TRBJ2-7
CDR3 DNA: TGTGCCAGCAGGGACCCAGGGGCTTACGAGCAGTACTTC; CDR3 protein: CASRDPGAYEQYF; V gene: TRBV3-1; D gene: NA; clone size: many; J gene: TRBJ2-7
CDR3 DNA: TGCAGCGTTACCCGGACCCGAGACTATGGCTACACCTTC; CDR3 protein: CSVTRTRDYGYTF; V gene: TRBV29-1; D gene: NA; clone size: NA; J gene: TRBJ1-2
CDR3 DNA: TGCGCCAGCAGCGGGAGGTCCCGCACAGATACGCAGTATTTT; CDR3 protein: CASSGRSRTDTQYF; V gene: TRBV5-1; D gene: NA; clone size: once; J gene: TRBJ2-3
CDR3 DNA: TGCAGTGCCCGGTTAGGAGGGCCAACAGATACGCAGTATTTT; CDR3 protein: CSARLGGPTDTQYF; V gene: TRBV20-1; D gene: NA; clone size: many; J gene: TRBJ2-3
CDR3 DNA: TGTGCCAGCTCACGGGGCAGGACCTACAATGAGCAGTTCTTC; CDR3 protein: CASSRGRTYNEQFF; V gene: TRBV18; D gene: NA; clone size: NA; J gene: TRBJ2-1
CDR3 DNA: TGTGCCAGCAGCTTATATGGACAGGGGAACCTTAACACTGAAGCTTTCTTT; CDR3 protein: CASSLYGQGNLNTEAFF; V gene: TRBV7-8; D gene: TRBD1; clone size: few; J gene: TRBJ1-1
CDR3 DNA: TGTGCCAGCAGTGACCGGGGGCGGTCATCCTACGAGCAGTACTTC; CDR3 protein: CASSDRGRSSYEQYF; V gene: TRBV2; D gene: NA; clone size: few; J gene: TRBJ2-7
CDR3 DNA: TGTGCCAACGGACTAGCGGGAGCCACCGGGGAGCTGTTTTTT; CDR3 protein: CANGLAGATGELFF; V gene: TRBV2; D gene: TRBD2; clone size: NA; J gene: TRBJ2-2
CDR3 DNA: TGTGCCAGCAGCTTAGTAGCAGCTAGCAATCAGCCCCAGCATTTT; CDR3 protein: CASSLVAASNQPQHF; V gene: TRBV7-2; D gene: NA; clone size: many; J gene: TRBJ1-5
CDR3 DNA: TGTGCCAGCATCCTCAAGGCGAGGGGACTAGCGGTCCAAGAGACCCAGTACTTC; CDR3 protein: CASILKARGLAVQETQYF; V gene: TRBV12-3/TRBV12-4; D gene: TRBD2; clone size: NA; J gene: TRBJ2-5
CDR3 DNA: TGCAGTGCACAAGAGCAGGGTCGTGTCACCGGGGAGCTGTTTTTT; CDR3 protein: CSAQEQGRVTGELFF; V gene: TRBV20-1; D gene: NA; clone size: NA; J gene: TRBJ2-2
CDR3 DNA: TGTGCCAGCAGCCCGGGGACAGGGCCTAACTATGGCTACACCTTC; CDR3 protein: CASSPGTGPNYGYTF; V gene: TRBV7-9; D gene: TRBD1; clone size: few; J gene: TRBJ1-2
CDR3 DNA: TGCGCCAGCAGACCCGTTCTAGCCAGCACAGATACGCAGTATTTT; CDR3 protein: CASRPVLASTDTQYF; V gene: TRBV5-1; D gene: NA; clone size: few; J gene: TRBJ2-3
CDR3 DNA: TGTGCCATCAGTGAGGGAGATACGCAGTATTTT; CDR3 protein: CAISEGDTQYF; V gene: TRBV10-3; D gene: NA; clone size: many; J gene: TRBJ2-3
CDR3 DNA: TGTGCCAGCAGTTACGCCCGGGAGACCCAGTACTTC; CDR3 protein: CASSYARETQYF; V gene: TRBV6-2/TRBV6-3; D gene: NA; clone size: few; J gene: TRBJ2-5
CDR3 DNA: TGTGCCAGCAGCCGAGGACTAGCGGGTTACACCGGGGAGCTGTTTTTT; CDR3 protein: CASSRGLAGYTGELFF; V gene: TRBV3-1; D gene: TRBD2; clone size: few; J gene: TRBJ2-2
CDR3 DNA: TGCGCCAGCAGCGCAACTAGCGGGGGGAAAGAGACCCAGTACTTC; CDR3 protein: CASSATSGGKETQYF; V gene: TRBV5-1; D gene: TRBD2; clone size: many; J gene: TRBJ2-5
CDR3 DNA: TGTGCCAGCAGTTTAAGGCTAGCGGGAGGCACAGATACGCAGTATTTT; CDR3 protein: CASSLRLAGGTDTQYF; V gene: TRBV12-3/TRBV12-4; D gene: TRBD2; clone size: many; J gene: TRBJ2-3
CDR3 DNA: TGCGCCAGCAGCCCAGGCGGGGTCAACTATGGCTACACCTTC; CDR3 protein: CASSPGGVNYGYTF; V gene: TRBV4-1; D gene: NA; clone size: many; J gene: TRBJ1-2
CDR3 DNA: TGTGCCATCAGTGTACAGAACCAAGAGACCCAGTACTTC; CDR3 protein: CAISVQNQETQYF; V gene: TRBV10-3; D gene: NA; clone size: many; J gene: TRBJ2-5